This T cell receptor beta chain was found in a study of T cell responses to AZD1222 COVID-19 vaccine. CDR3 length: 14 residues. V lost 1 base, J lost 2 bases, and 8 bases lay in between. CDR1 is MGHRA and CDR2 is YSYEKL in the germline V gene. Overall study results and limits: Sampled repertoires all dated from after the peak T cell response. Donors, mostly white British, included more females; clonal diversity was possibly underestimated.

Here immunoSEQ multiplex PCR was the method, and the copy in TCRdb shows in-frame clones only, minus some. The sample records more than 120,000 clones, about 86% being singletons. On this clone itself: Its matching antigen is unknown.

Second-dose intervals near 4 or 12 weeks were combined. This sequence joins TRBV4-1 and TRBJ2-5; unclear D gene. The specimen comprised peripheral blood, sampled 28 days after the second AZD1222 dose. The sequence came from an adult who received the AZD1222 COVID-19 vaccine. As DNA, the CDR3 is TGCGCCAGCAGCCAAGGGCAGACACAAGAGACCCAGTACTTC. Its protein is CASSQGQTQETQYF.